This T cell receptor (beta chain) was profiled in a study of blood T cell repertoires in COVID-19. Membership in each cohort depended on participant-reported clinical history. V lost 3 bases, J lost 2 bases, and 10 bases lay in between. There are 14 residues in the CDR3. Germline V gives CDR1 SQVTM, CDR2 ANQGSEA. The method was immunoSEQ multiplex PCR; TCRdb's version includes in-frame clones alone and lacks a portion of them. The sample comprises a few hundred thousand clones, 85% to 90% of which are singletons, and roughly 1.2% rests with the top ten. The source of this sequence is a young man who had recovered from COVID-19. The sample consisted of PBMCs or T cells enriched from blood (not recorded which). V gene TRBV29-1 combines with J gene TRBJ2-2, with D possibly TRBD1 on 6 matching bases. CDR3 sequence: CSVERGHNTGELFF. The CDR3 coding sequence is TGCAGCGTTGAGAGGGGACACAACACCGGGGAGCTGTTTTTT.